This T cell receptor (beta chain) stems from a study of blood T cells in healthy people across ages. Study in general: Capture by template switching was about one barcoded beta molecule per two T cells.

CDR1 and CDR2 (germline): MNHEY, SVGAGI. The CDR3 runs 14 residues. Trimming pared 7 bases from V and 9 bases from J, leaving 19 bases between. Using a J-beta primer mix together with a sample-barcoded 5' primer, a second PCR was run for roughly 6 to 11 cycles. TCRdb reanalysed the 5' RACE reads using MiXCR and keeps one entry per CDR3 protein. Of around 500,000 distinct CDR3 sequences listed, about 45% were seen once; the top ten hold 20% to 25%. This clonotype was seen repeatedly, ten times or more. The sample was blood. V and J are TRBV6-5 and TRBJ2-1; D gene uncertain. This clonotype was obtained from a man older than 75 in good health. The CDR3 nucleotides are TGTGCCAGCACCTCTCGGGCCCGTCCCAGTGAGCAGTTCTTC. Protein: CASTSRARPSEQFF.